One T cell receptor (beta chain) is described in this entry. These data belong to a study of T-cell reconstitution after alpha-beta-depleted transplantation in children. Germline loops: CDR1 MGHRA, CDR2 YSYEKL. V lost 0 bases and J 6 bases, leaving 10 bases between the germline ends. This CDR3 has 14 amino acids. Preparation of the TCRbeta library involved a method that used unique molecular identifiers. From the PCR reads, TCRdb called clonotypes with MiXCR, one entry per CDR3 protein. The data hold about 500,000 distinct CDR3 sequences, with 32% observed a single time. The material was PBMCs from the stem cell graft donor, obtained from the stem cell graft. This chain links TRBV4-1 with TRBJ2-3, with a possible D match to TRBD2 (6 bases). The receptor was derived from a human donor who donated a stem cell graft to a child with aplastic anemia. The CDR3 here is CASSQEHGRDTQYF. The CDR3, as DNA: TGCGCCAGCAGCCAAGAGCATGGGAGGGATACGCAGTATTTT.